This T cell receptor beta chain appears in the sequencing data of a study of Tregs in tolerant kidney transplant recipients. Unstimulated Tregs (CD4+CD25+CD127-) and CD4+CD25- non-Tregs were sorted from PBMCs. Study-level findings and limits: Validation in larger populations is needed because few patients were studied.

Sequencing used immunoSEQ multiplex PCR; TCRdb keeps in-frame clones, though not all of them. In the table there are 80,000 to 90,000 clones, about 92% of which are singletons. With 4 bases removed from V and 3 bases from J, the gap between germline ends came to 15 bases. This CDR3 region has 15 residues. Germline assignment: CDR1 LNHDA and CDR2 SQIVND (reference sequence). Remarks on this clone: Its antigen is undetermined.

Sequenced sample: CD8+ T cells from blood. This sequence originates from a human donor in good health. This rearrangement joins TRBV19 to TRBJ2-5, with D perhaps matching TRBD1 (7 bases). The DNA of the CDR3 is TGTGCCAGTAGTACCAGGGGGTCGGGAGAAGAGACCCAGTACTTC. It encodes CASSTRGSGEETQYF.